Presented here are 24 T cell receptor beta chains from one specimen sequenced in a study of cytomegalovirus exposure and HLA in healthy donors. The PCR contained 60 Vbeta and 13 Jbeta primers. Data came from immunoSEQ multiplex PCR; TCRdb stores just in-frame clones and leaves some out. The sample shows roughly 100,000 clones, 80% of them seen only once. Material: PBMCs. The receptors shown here come from a man aged 25-45 years in good health and CMV-seropositive.

The chain employs TRBV6-5 and TRBJ1-2; no clear D gene. The CDR3 contains 15 residues. V was trimmed by 0 bases and J by 2 bases, leaving 10 bases between them. CDR1 is MNHEY and CDR2 is SVGAGI in the germline V gene. CDR3 in DNA: TGTGCCAGCAGTTACTCCGGGAGTGGAAACTATGGCTACACCTTC. It translates to CASSYSGSGNYGYTF.

The chain employs TRBV7-3 and TRBJ2-5; TRBD2 matches at 15 bases. V shed 5 bases and J 2 bases; nucleotides not matched to a gene: 3. CDR1 and CDR2 (germline): SGHTA, FQGTGA. CDR3 length: 16 amino acids. This CDR3 reads CASSLGLAGGQETQYF. The CDR3 DNA sequence: TGTGCCAGCAGCCTAGGACTAGCGGGGGGGCAAGAGACCCAGTACTTC.

This chain uses TRBV27 with TRBJ2-3; D ambiguous. This CDR3 is built from 13 residues. V shed 3 bases and J shed 3 bases, with 7 bases lying between them. Per germline, CDR1 MNHEY and CDR2 SMNVEV (reference sequence). The CDR3 reads CASSFVATDTQYF. DNA for the CDR3: TGTGCCAGCAGTTTCGTGGCTACAGATACGCAGTATTTT.

The rearrangement links TRBV18 to TRBJ2-3; D not certain. The CDR3 runs 14 residues. Trimming left V 3 bases short and J 0 bases short, with 7 bases between. CDR1 KGHSH and CDR2 LQKENI come from the germline V gene. CDR3 in DNA: TGTGCCAGCTCACCTCAACAGAGCACAGATACGCAGTATTTT. Translation gives CASSPQQSTDTQYF.

The chain is built from TRBV30 and TRBJ2-2; 8 bases are a match to TRBD2. The CDR3 has 16 residues. V was pared by 4 bases and J by 7 bases, with 14 bases of the junction left unmatched. Germline assignment: CDR1 GTSNPN and CDR2 SVGIG (reference sequence). CDR3 bases: TGTGCCTGGACCCTGGGAGCGGGGGCCCTCAGCGGGGAGCTGTTTTTT. This sequence encodes CAWTLGAGALSGELFF.

As concerns this clone: Sequence at one end of the junction differs from germline and may be a read error. This sequence joins TRBV6-6 and TRBJ1-1; maybe TRBD1 (5 bases). Germline V gene lookup returns CDR1 MNHNY and CDR2 SVGAGI (reference sequence). The CDR3 sequence is 15 residues long. The CDR3 reads CATSQTPTVNTEAFF. The CDR3 DNA reads as TGTGCCACCAGTCAGACCCCGACAGTGAACACTGAAGCTTTCTTT.

Worth noting for this clone: At one boundary the junction diverges from the germline segment, which might be a read error. This chain uses TRBV7-7 with TRBJ2-3; 7 nucleotides align to TRBD2. CDR3 length: 14 residues. Germline V gene lookup returns CDR1 SSHAT and CDR2 FNYEAQ (reference sequence). The DNA for the CDR3 is TGTGCTAGCAGCTTAGAAGCGGGGATGGATACGCAGTATTTT. Translation gives CASSLEAGMDTQYF. The variable domain in full, completed from reference TRBV7-7 and TRBJ2-3, reads GAGVSQSPRYKVTKRGQDVTLRCDPISSHATLYWYQQALGQGPEFLTYFNYEAQPDKSGLPSDRFSAERPEGSISTLTIQRTEQRDSAMYRCASSLEAGMDTQYFGPGTRLTVL.

The chain uses TRBV5-1 and TRBJ1-2; a weak D match, TRBD1 (5 bases). In germline, CDR1 is SGHRS, CDR2 YFSETQ. V lost 4 bases and J 4 bases, leaving 17 bases between the germline ends. The CDR3 sequence is 15 residues long. The CDR3 nucleotides are TGCGCCAGCAGCCGGGTTGGGGGACTCGGCTATGGCTACACCTTC. Translation: CASSRVGGLGYGYTF.

This rearrangement joins TRBV9 to TRBJ2-1; 10 nucleotides line up with TRBD2. There are 16 residues in the CDR3. The germline V gene encodes CDR1 SGDLS and CDR2 YYNGEE. J gave up 6 bases and V 0 bases, and 6 bases lay outside the gene matches. The CDR3 here is CASSVVGAGGSNEQFF. In DNA form, the CDR3 reads TGTGCCAGCAGCGTAGTGGGAGCGGGGGGGTCCAATGAGCAGTTCTTC.

The V gene is TRBV6-1, the J gene TRBJ1-1, with D hard to call. This CDR3 is 14 amino acids long. The germline V and J ends were trimmed by 6 bases and 2 bases, with 13 bases remaining between them. Germline CDR1 MNHNS, CDR2 SASEGT. This CDR3 reads CASSPGPSNTEAFF. The CDR3 coding sequence is TGTGCCAGCAGCCCGGGTCCCTCTAACACTGAAGCTTTCTTT.

The chain uses TRBV25-1 and TRBJ2-5; D call uncertain. The germline V and J ends were trimmed by 7 bases and 9 bases, with 15 bases remaining between them. Germline loops: CDR1 MGHDK, CDR2 SYGVNS. There are 12 residues in the CDR3. The CDR3 spells CASTEGGVAQYF. For the CDR3, the DNA is TGTGCCAGCACGGAAGGCGGAGTGGCCCAGTACTTC.

This chain uses TRBV5-4 with TRBJ2-1, with 12 bases that match TRBD2. The CDR3 totals 16 residues. The germline V gene has CDR1 SGHNT and CDR2 YYREEE (reference sequence). J lost 5 bases, V lost 4 bases, and 7 bases had no gene match. Here the CDR3 DNA reads TGTGCCAGCAGCAGGACACTAGCGGGGGGAAACAATGAGCAGTTCTTC. Translating it yields CASSRTLAGGNNEQFF.

The rearrangement uses TRBV6-1 and TRBJ1-6, with a possible D match to TRBD1 (6 bases). CDR1 and CDR2 (germline): MNHNS, SASEGT. V lost 1 base, J lost 1 base, and 11 bases lay in between. The CDR3 totals 17 residues. CDR3 residues: CASSEGGGASYNSPLHF. CDR3 nucleotide sequence: TGTGCCAGCAGTGAAGGAGGGGGGGCTTCCTATAATTCACCCCTCCACTTT.

This chain joins TRBV5-6 and TRBJ2-5; the match to TRBD2 covers 10 bases. The CDR3 has 15 amino acids. Germline V gene sequence: CDR1 SGHDT, CDR2 YYEEEE. V lost 0 bases and J lost 5; bases outside the gene matches: 4. In DNA, the CDR3 is TGTGCCAGCAGCTTGGGTAGCGGGGGGCAGGAGACCCAGTACTTC. This gives the protein CASSLGSGGQETQYF. Together with reference TRBV5-6 and TRBJ2-5, the CDR3 gives the full variable domain: DAGVTQSPTHLIKTRGQQVTLRCSPKSGHDTVSWYQQALGQGPQFIFQYYEEEERQRGNFPDRFSGHQFPNYSSELNVNALLLGDSALYLCASSLGSGGQETQYFGPGTRLLVL.

The chain is built from TRBV2 and TRBJ2-1; TRBD2 is a possible D gene (6 bases). The V end was cut by 3 bases, the J end by 5 bases, with 11 bases between. The CDR3 sequence is 14 residues long. Germline V gene data show CDR1 as SNHLY and CDR2 as FYNNEI. As DNA, the CDR3 is TGTGCCAGCAGTGAGATGGCGGGAAACAATGAGCAGTTCTTC. This translates into CASSEMAGNNEQFF. Full variable domain (remainder filled in from reference TRBV2 and TRBJ2-1): EPEVTQTPSHQVTQMGQEVILRCVPISNHLYFYWYRQILGQKVEFLVSFYNNEISEKSEIFDDQFSVERPDGSNFTLKIRSTKLEDSAMYFCASSEMAGNNEQFFGPGTRLTVL.

The rearrangement links TRBV4-1 to TRBJ1-5; TRBD1 matches 9 bases. The CDR3 covers 17 residues. Germline V lookup: CDR1 MGHRA, CDR2 YSYEKL. V gave up 1 base and J gave up 6 bases; unmatched junction bases: 10. CDR3 bases: TGCGCCAGCAGCCAAGTTCAGGGACAGGGATCGGGTCAGCCCCAGCATTTT. This gives the protein CASSQVQGQGSGQPQHF.

The chain combines TRBV6-5 with TRBJ2-7; 8 nucleotides match TRBD2. J was trimmed by 6 bases and V by 2 bases; bases with no gene match: 3. CDR1 MNHEY and CDR2 SVGAGI come from the germline V gene. The CDR3 has 13 amino acids. The CDR3 DNA follows: TGTGCCAGCAGTTACGCCGGGACTAGCGAGCAGTACTTC. Translated: CASSYAGTSEQYF.

This clone was detected only a few times. The chain joins TRBV29-1 to TRBJ2-2; possible D gene TRBD2, 7 bases. The CDR3 has 13 residues. Trimming took off 7 bases at V and 4 bases at J, with 13 bases between the two ends. Germline V CDR1 and CDR2: SQVTM, ANQGSEA. This CDR3 reads CSAKGGGTGELFF. The CDR3 DNA follows: TGCAGCGCAAAAGGGGGGGGCACCGGGGAGCTGTTTTTT.

This clone occurred a few times. The gene calls are TRBV4-1 and TRBJ1-3; D is undetermined. V was cut by 2 bases and J by 4 bases, with 6 bases left in between. CDR1 and CDR2 (germline): MGHRA, YSYEKL. The CDR3 sequence is 13 residues long. This chain's CDR3 is CASSQLWGNTIYF. The CDR3 bases are TGCGCCAGCAGCCAACTATGGGGAAACACCATATATTTT.

The sample holds one count of this clone. V usage is TRBV7-6 and J usage is TRBJ2-5; 10 nucleotides line up with TRBD2. J was trimmed by 5 bases and V by 8 bases; bases with no gene match: 8. The V gene's germline CDR1 is SGHVS and CDR2 FNYEAQ. This CDR3 region has 14 residues. The CDR3 nucleotides read TGTGCCAGCGGTACCGGGACTAGCGCCGAGACCCAGTACTTC. Translated, it gives CASGTGTSAETQYF.

J is TRBJ1-2 and V is TRBV30, with unresolved D. The CDR3 runs 15 residues. V was trimmed by 0 bases and J by 1 base, leaving 12 bases between them. Germline values: CDR1 GTSNPN, CDR2 SVGIG (reference sequence). For the CDR3, the DNA is TGTGCCTGGAGTGTACGGTCAGGCCGTAACTATGGCTACACCTTC. Residues: CAWSVRSGRNYGYTF. Looking up the rest from reference TRBV30 and TRBJ1-2 gives the full variable domain: SQTIHQWPATLVQPVGSPLSLECTVEGTSNPNLYWYRQAAGRGLQLLFYSVGIGQISSEVPQNLSASRPQDRQFILSSKKLLLSDSGFYLCAWSVRSGRNYGYTFGSGTRLTVV.

This rearrangement joins TRBV12-2 to TRBJ2-4; TRBD1, the table's D call, was not compared with the DNA. TRBV12-2 is designated a pseudogene. This CDR3 region has 20 residues. CDR3 sequence reads: CASRLYPTGRLNMTKNIQYF. The DNA for the CDR3 is TGTGCAAGTCGCTTATATCCGACAGGGAGGCTTAACATGACCAAAAACATTCAGTACTTC.

This clone was recorded once. V usage is TRBV4-3 and J usage is TRBJ1-4; tentatively, D is TRBD1 (5 bases). The CDR3 sequence is 18 residues long. Between the trimmed V and J ends, which lost 0 bases and 0 bases, there was a span of 14 bases. Germline V gene lookup returns CDR1 LGHNA and CDR2 YSLEER. The CDR3: CASSQDLGGYATNEKLFF. CDR3 bases: TGCGCCAGCAGCCAAGATCTCGGGGGGTATGCAACTAATGAAAAACTGTTTTTT.

About this clone itself: Sequence at one end of the junction differs from germline and may be a read error. The rearrangement links TRBV7-7 to TRBJ2-5, with a possible D match to TRBD1 (6 bases). This CDR3 spans 16 amino acids. The germline V gene encodes CDR1 SSHAT and CDR2 FNYEAQ (reference sequence). The CDR3 DNA is TGTGCTAGCAGCTCCAGTAGTTGGGGGCGGAAAGAGACCCAGTACTTC. It codes for CASSSSSWGRKETQYF.